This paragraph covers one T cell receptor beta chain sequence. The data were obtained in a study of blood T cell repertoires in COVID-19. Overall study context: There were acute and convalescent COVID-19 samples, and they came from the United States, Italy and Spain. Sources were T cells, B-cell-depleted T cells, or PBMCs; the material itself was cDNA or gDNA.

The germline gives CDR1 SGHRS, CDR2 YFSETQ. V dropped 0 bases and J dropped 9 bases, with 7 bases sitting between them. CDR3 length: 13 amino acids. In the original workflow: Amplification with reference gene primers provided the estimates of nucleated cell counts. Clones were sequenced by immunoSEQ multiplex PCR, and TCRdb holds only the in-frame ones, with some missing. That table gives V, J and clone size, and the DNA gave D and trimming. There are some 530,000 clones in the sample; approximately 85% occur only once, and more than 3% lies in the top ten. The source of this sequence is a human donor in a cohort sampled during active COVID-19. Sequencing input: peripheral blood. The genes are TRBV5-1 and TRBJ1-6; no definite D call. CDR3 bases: TGCGCCAGCAGCTTGGAAGTGAGTTCACCCCTCCACTTT. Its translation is CASSLEVSSPLHF.